This TCR beta chain appears in the sequencing data of a study of cytomegalovirus exposure and HLA in healthy donors. In the PCR, 60 Vbeta and 13 Jbeta primers were used. Method: immunoSEQ multiplex PCR; TCRdb's copy keeps in-frame clones and lacks some. This table holds roughly 99,000 clones, approximately 80% found once. Points on this clone: Its antigen is not known.

The CDR3 length is 15 residues. The junction had 9 bases not matched to a gene; V was cut back by 6 bases and J by 6 bases. The germline gives CDR1 ENHRY, CDR2 SYGVKD. General study results and limits: It has been reported that TCR beta sequences accurately predicted the HLA-A and HLA-B alleles of most subjects. V- and J-gene trimming of TCR beta was linked (in a later analysis) to a missense DCLRE1C variant. Reports described diagnosis of cytomegalovirus status by the classifier as highly specific and sensitive.

The chain uses TRBV10-3 and TRBJ2-1, with TRBD2 matching over 9 bases. The source is a male donor in good health and CMV-seropositive. Input material: PBMCs. CDR3 loop: CAISPGTSLSNEQFF. The DNA of the CDR3 is TGTGCCATCAGCCCCGGGACTAGCTTATCCAATGAGCAGTTCTTC.